This T cell receptor (beta chain) derives from a study of CD8 T cells in Susac syndrome. TCR beta from blood CD8+ and CD4+ T cells was sequenced. It was negative isolation that provided the CD8+ and CD4+ T cells, whereas TEMRA cells were enriched by FACS. Germline values: CDR1 SQVTM, CDR2 ANQGSEA. V was clipped by 7 bases and J by 3 bases, with 13 bases between them. CDR3 length: 12 amino acids. Random-hexamer reverse transcription was applied to about 0.45 to 1 ug RNA. Amplification of TCR beta CDR3 across 54 Vbeta and 13 Jbeta was performed with immunoSEQ multiplex PCR. Each CDR3 protein gets one entry after TCRdb re-called the immunoSEQ multiplex PCR reads with MiXCR. This table has 180,000 or so distinct CDR3 sequences, 90% to 96% appearing once.

The rearrangement joins TRBV29-1 to TRBJ2-7; either TRBD1 or TRBD2 may fit D (6 bases each). Input material: CD4+ T cells from PBMCs. The clonotype originates from a human donor with multiple sclerosis. The CDR3 here is CSGGDTSYEQYF. CDR3 DNA sequence: TGCAGCGGGGGGGACACTAGCTACGAGCAGTACTTC.